These T cell receptor beta chains were read from a single sample in a study of cytomegalovirus exposure and HLA in healthy donors. The data were produced by immunoSEQ multiplex PCR, yet TCRdb's version contains in-frame clones alone and is incomplete. The sample lists 70,000 or so clones; nearly 95% were seen once. Sequenced: PBMCs. These receptors were obtained from a man younger than 35 in good health and CMV-seropositive. The CDR3 runs from the conserved cysteine through the conserved F or W. A D gene is named only where the DNA matches it firmly. For some rows the clone size is stated as once, few or many, or as a class when expanded; others skip it.

j_gene: TRBJ2-7; v_gene: TRBV7-3; d_gene: .; abundance: once; CDR3aa: CASSLITELFYEQYF; CDR3nt: TGTGCCAGCAGCTTAATAACAGAACTCTTCTACGAGCAGTACTTC
j_gene: TRBJ1-5; v_gene: TRBV28; d_gene: .; abundance: .; CDR3aa: CASSSRTVQHF; CDR3nt: TGTGCCAGCAGTTCCCGGACAGTCCAGCATTTT
j_gene: TRBJ1-3; v_gene: TRBV6-5; d_gene: TRBD1; abundance: .; CDR3aa: CASSYSLTGSGNTIYF; CDR3nt: TGTGCCAGCAGTTACTCCCTGACAGGGTCTGGAAACACCATATATTTT
j_gene: TRBJ2-7; v_gene: TRBV28; d_gene: .; abundance: .; CDR3aa: CASTETGSALYEQYF; CDR3nt: TGTGCCAGCACTGAAACGGGGAGTGCCTTGTACGAGCAGTACTTC
j_gene: TRBJ2-7; v_gene: TRBV5-4; d_gene: TRBD2; abundance: .; CDR3aa: CASSLAGGRRNEQYF; CDR3nt: TGTGCCAGCAGCTTGGCCGGCGGGAGAAGGAACGAGCAGTACTTC
j_gene: TRBJ2-3; v_gene: TRBV27; d_gene: TRBD2; abundance: .; CDR3aa: CASSVSGLGTDTQYF; CDR3nt: TGTGCCAGCAGCGTTAGCGGGTTGGGCACAGATACGCAGTATTTT
j_gene: TRBJ2-7; v_gene: TRBV7-9; d_gene: .; abundance: .; CDR3aa: CASSLVGRGNHEQYF; CDR3nt: TGTGCCAGCAGCTTAGTCGGCAGGGGAAACCACGAGCAGTACTTC
j_gene: TRBJ1-5; v_gene: TRBV7-8; d_gene: TRBD1; abundance: .; CDR3aa: CASSLGQGFGQPQHF; CDR3nt: TGTGCCAGCAGCTTGGGACAGGGATTTGGTCAGCCCCAGCATTTT
j_gene: TRBJ2-2; v_gene: TRBV9; d_gene: TRBD1; abundance: .; CDR3aa: CASSPRLQGGVTGELFF; CDR3nt: TGTGCCAGCAGCCCTAGACTACAGGGGGGCGTAACCGGGGAGCTGTTTTTT
j_gene: TRBJ2-5; v_gene: TRBV29-1; d_gene: .; abundance: .; CDR3aa: CSVGEIQETQYF; CDR3nt: TGCAGCGTTGGGGAGATACAAGAGACCCAGTACTTC
j_gene: TRBJ2-7; v_gene: TRBV7-9; d_gene: .; abundance: .; CDR3aa: CASSLPTGTPAYEQYF; CDR3nt: TGTGCCAGCAGTCTACCAACCGGGACTCCAGCGTACGAGCAGTACTTC
j_gene: TRBJ2-7; v_gene: TRBV6-5; d_gene: .; abundance: .; CDR3aa: CASSSNPDIPYEQYF; CDR3nt: TGTGCCAGCAGCTCCAACCCGGACATCCCCTACGAGCAGTACTTC
j_gene: TRBJ2-7; v_gene: TRBV4-1; d_gene: .; abundance: .; CDR3aa: CASSQWKSGAYEQYF; CDR3nt: TGCGCCAGCAGCCAATGGAAAAGCGGAGCATACGAGCAGTACTTC
j_gene: TRBJ2-5; v_gene: TRBV27; d_gene: .; abundance: .; CDR3aa: CASSSLAMYQETQYF; CDR3nt: TGTGCCAGCAGTTCCCTAGCGATGTACCAAGAGACCCAGTACTTC
j_gene: TRBJ1-2; v_gene: TRBV28; d_gene: TRBD1; abundance: .; CDR3aa: CASGLGQGVGYTF; CDR3nt: TGTGCCAGCGGCCTGGGACAGGGTGTCGGCTACACCTTC
j_gene: TRBJ1-4; v_gene: TRBV18; d_gene: .; abundance: .; CDR3aa: CASSPAGGDEKLFF; CDR3nt: TGTGCCAGCTCACCAGCAGGAGGGGATGAAAAACTGTTTTTT
j_gene: TRBJ2-2; v_gene: TRBV29-1; d_gene: .; abundance: .; CDR3aa: CSVGTGIGELFF; CDR3nt: TGCAGCGTTGGCACGGGAATCGGGGAGCTGTTTTTT
j_gene: TRBJ2-1; v_gene: TRBV5-4; d_gene: TRBD2; abundance: .; CDR3aa: CASSTGTSNEQFF; CDR3nt: TGTGCCAGCAGCACCGGGACTAGCAATGAGCAGTTCTTC
j_gene: TRBJ2-5; v_gene: TRBV2; d_gene: .; abundance: .; CDR3aa: CASNLQGIEETQYF; CDR3nt: TGTGCCAGCAACCTACAGGGAATAGAAGAGACCCAGTACTTC
j_gene: TRBJ2-7; v_gene: TRBV5-1; d_gene: TRBD2; abundance: .; CDR3aa: CASSNQGGTYEQYF; CDR3nt: TGCGCCAGCAGCAATCAGGGAGGGACCTACGAGCAGTACTTC
j_gene: TRBJ2-3; v_gene: TRBV10-3; d_gene: .; abundance: .; CDR3aa: CAISEPRAGTDTQYF; CDR3nt: TGTGCCATCAGTGAGCCGCGGGCCGGGACAGATACGCAGTATTTT
j_gene: TRBJ2-1; v_gene: TRBV5-6; d_gene: .; abundance: .; CDR3aa: CASSFGHLSYNEQFF; CDR3nt: TGTGCCAGCAGCTTTGGACACCTCTCCTACAATGAGCAGTTCTTC
j_gene: TRBJ1-3; v_gene: TRBV4-1; d_gene: .; abundance: .; CDR3aa: CASSQERRNLSGNTIYF; CDR3nt: TGCGCCAGCAGCCAAGAGAGGCGGAATCTCTCCGGAAACACCATATATTTT
j_gene: TRBJ2-1; v_gene: TRBV5-4; d_gene: .; abundance: .; CDR3aa: CASSPPLLDNEQFF; CDR3nt: TGTGCCAGCAGCCCCCCCCTACTAGACAATGAGCAGTTCTTC
j_gene: TRBJ1-2; v_gene: TRBV28; d_gene: TRBD1; abundance: .; CDR3aa: CASSSPPDRGRASYGYTF; CDR3nt: TGTGCCAGCAGTTCCCCCCCGGACAGGGGGCGGGCTTCCTATGGCTACACCTTC
j_gene: TRBJ2-1; v_gene: TRBV28; d_gene: .; abundance: .; CDR3aa: CASSPDPPGAGYNEQFF; CDR3nt: TGTGCCAGCAGTCCCGACCCCCCAGGGGCAGGCTACAATGAGCAGTTCTTC
j_gene: TRBJ1-4; v_gene: TRBV4-2; d_gene: TRBD1; abundance: few; CDR3aa: CASSQDSGTGGEKLFF; CDR3nt: TGTGCCAGCAGCCAAGATTCCGGGACAGGGGGCGAAAAACTGTTTTTT
j_gene: TRBJ2-3; v_gene: TRBV2; d_gene: TRBD1; abundance: .; CDR3aa: CASKHGTGVTDTQYF; CDR3nt: TGTGCCAGCAAACACGGGACAGGGGTGACAGATACGCAGTATTTT
j_gene: TRBJ2-1; v_gene: TRBV9; d_gene: TRBD2; abundance: .; CDR3aa: CASSASASLAATYNEQFF; CDR3nt: TGTGCCAGCAGCGCTTCCGCCTCTCTAGCGGCCACCTACAATGAGCAGTTCTTC
j_gene: TRBJ2-1; v_gene: TRBV28; d_gene: .; abundance: .; CDR3aa: CASSLLSRGGRWNEQFF; CDR3nt: TGTGCCAGCAGTTTATTAAGCCGAGGTGGCCGATGGAATGAGCAGTTCTTC
j_gene: TRBJ1-1; v_gene: TRBV9; d_gene: .; abundance: .; CDR3aa: CASSVAPMNTEAFF; CDR3nt: TGTGCCAGCAGCGTAGCGCCTATGAACACTGAAGCTTTCTTT
j_gene: TRBJ2-7; v_gene: TRBV18; d_gene: TRBD1; abundance: .; CDR3aa: CASSYGQGPDYEQYF; CDR3nt: TGTGCCAGCTCATATGGACAGGGCCCCGATTACGAGCAGTACTTC